Each of the 21 T cell receptor beta chains below was sequenced from the same sample in a study of blood T cell repertoires in COVID-19. Repertoires were generated with immunoSEQ multiplex PCR, while TCRdb's copy carries only in-frame clones and drops some. Of approximately 300,000 clones listed, about 85% were seen once; the top ten hold 4.1%. The material sequenced was peripheral blood. The source of these receptors is a woman aged 50 to 60 with active or convalescent COVID-19.

The CDR3 DNA follows: TGTGCCAGCAGCTTGGACCCGTGGGGGGGCGGGGACACTGAAGCTTTCTTT. It translates to CASSLDPWGGGDTEAFF. J is TRBJ1-1 and V is TRBV5-6; perhaps TRBD1 as D (6 bases). V was pared by 0 bases and J by 3 bases, with 18 bases between. Germline assignment: CDR1 SGHDT and CDR2 YYEEEE. The CDR3 sequence is 17 residues long.

This chain uses TRBV6-6 with TRBJ2-1, with 9 bases lining up with TRBD2. The V segment lost 6 bases and the J segment 8 bases; nucleotides outside the gene matches: 14. Germline V CDR1 and CDR2: MNHNY, SVGAGI (reference sequence). The CDR3 runs 16 residues. Here the CDR3 reads CASSLTGAGGPHEQFF. The CDR3 bases are TGTGCCAGCAGCCTAACCGGGGCGGGAGGGCCCCATGAGCAGTTCTTC.

The chain joins TRBV12-3 or TRBV12-4 to TRBJ2-5; D may be TRBD2 (6 bases). Trimming left V 7 bases short and J 5 bases short, with 11 bases between. The CDR3 runs 12 residues. The CDR3 reads CASNRGRETQYF. CDR3 nucleotide sequence: TGTGCCAGCAACCGGGGGAGGGAGACCCAGTACTTC.

A single count supports this clone. CDR3 sequence reads: CASNPLGGGGEDTEAFF. The CDR3 DNA follows: TGTGCCAGCAACCCCCTGGGCGGTGGGGGGGAGGACACTGAAGCTTTCTTT. The chain combines TRBV28 with TRBJ1-1; TRBD1 is a possible D gene (5 bases). Trimming shortened V by 7 bases and J by 3 bases, and 24 bases separated the two germline ends. Germline CDR1 reads MDHEN; CDR2 reads SYDVKM. This CDR3 is built from 17 residues. Filled out from reference TRBV28 and TRBJ1-1, the complete variable domain reads DVKVTQSSRYLVKRTGEKVFLECVQDMDHENMFWYRQDPGLGLRLIYFSYDVKMKEKGDIPEGYSVSREKKERFSLILESASTNQTSMYLCASNPLGGGGEDTEAFFGQGTRLTVV.

This clone was seen only once. J is TRBJ1-5 and V is TRBV30; tentative D call: TRBD1 (6 bases). This CDR3 contains 14 residues. The ends were cut back, 5 bases at V and 6 bases at J, with 17 bases in the middle. Germline-derived CDR1 and CDR2 are GTSNPN and SVGIG (reference sequence). The CDR3, as DNA: TGTGCCTGGCAGAGTGTAACAGGGTCTCAGCCCCAGCATTTT. Residues: CAWQSVTGSQPQHF. The full variable domain, completed using reference TRBV30 and TRBJ1-5, is SQTIHQWPATLVQPVGSPLSLECTVEGTSNPNLYWYRQAAGRGLQLLFYSVGIGQISSEVPQNLSASRPQDRQFILSSKKLLLSDSGFYLCAWQSVTGSQPQHFGDGTRLSIL.

The rearrangement uses TRBV13 and TRBJ2-7; D is unclear. V lost 4 bases, J lost 2 bases, and 6 bases lay in between. The CDR3 is 12 amino acids. Germline loops: CDR1 PRHDT, CDR2 FYEKMQ (reference sequence). As DNA, the CDR3 is TGTGCCAGCAGCTCAAGAGCCTACGAGCAGTACTTC. Translation gives CASSSRAYEQYF.

The V gene is TRBV2, the J gene TRBJ1-6; 7 bases are shared with TRBD1. The germline gives CDR1 SNHLY, CDR2 FYNNEI. This CDR3 has 13 amino acids. V was clipped by 6 bases and J by 10 bases; unmatched bases: 6. This CDR3 reads CASRGDSGSPLHF. The DNA of the CDR3 is TGTGCCAGCAGGGGGGACAGCGGATCACCCCTCCACTTT. Full variable domain (missing parts from reference TRBV2 and TRBJ1-6): EPEVTQTPSHQVTQMGQEVILRCVPISNHLYFYWYRQILGQKVEFLVSFYNNEISEKSEIFDDQFSVERPDGSNFTLKIRSTKLEDSAMYFCASRGDSGSPLHFGNGTRLTVT.

This sequence joins TRBV29-1 and TRBJ1-5, with D perhaps matching TRBD1 (5 bases). CDR1 is SQVTM and CDR2 is ANQGSEA in the germline V gene. The CDR3 is made up of 13 amino acids. Deletions cut 6 bases from V and 2 bases from J, with 11 bases between. The CDR3 here is CSVSTGGNQPQHF. In DNA form, the CDR3 reads TGCAGCGTCTCCACGGGGGGCAATCAGCCCCAGCATTTT. The variable domain in full, completed from reference TRBV29-1 and TRBJ1-5, reads SAVISQKPSRDICQRGTSLTIQCQVDSQVTMMFWYRQQPGQSLTLIATANQGSEATYESGFVIDKFPISRPNLTFSTLTVSNMSPEDSSIYLCSVSTGGNQPQHFGDGTRLSIL.

The chain is built from TRBV11-2 and TRBJ2-7; no firm D call. The CDR3 spans 12 residues. Deletions cut 3 bases from V and 2 bases from J, with 5 bases between. Germline loops: CDR1 SGHAT, CDR2 FQNNGV. In nucleotides, the CDR3 is TGTGCCAGCAGCTTCCGTCCCTACGAGCAGTACTTC. Encoded protein: CASSFRPYEQYF.

The chain recombines TRBV28 with TRBJ1-1; D not resolved. The CDR3 is 15 residues long. The germline V gene encodes CDR1 MDHEN and CDR2 SYDVKM. Trimming removed 1 base from V and 0 bases from J, with 9 bases in between. The CDR3 DNA reads TGTGCCAGCAGTTTATCACTGAGGATGAACACTGAAGCTTTCTTT. Protein: CASSLSLRMNTEAFF. The full variable domain, with the rest looked up from reference TRBV28 and TRBJ1-1, is DVKVTQSSRYLVKRTGEKVFLECVQDMDHENMFWYRQDPGLGLRLIYFSYDVKMKEKGDIPEGYSVSREKKERFSLILESASTNQTSMYLCASSLSLRMNTEAFFGQGTRLTVV.

The chain combines TRBV5-1 with TRBJ1-1; a weak D match, TRBD1 (6 bases). Trimming stripped 0 bases from V and 0 bases from J, with 12 bases between. Germline V gene data show CDR1 as SGHRS and CDR2 as YFSETQ. The CDR3 extends over 16 amino acids. CDR3 in DNA: TGCGCCAGCAGCTTGGATGGGGGCGCCATGAACACTGAAGCTTTCTTT. It codes for CASSLDGGAMNTEAFF.

The rearrangement uses TRBV19 and TRBJ1-1; unclear D gene. The CDR3 runs to 13 residues. Trimming stripped 1 base from V and 3 bases from J, with 6 bases between. CDR1 is LNHDA and CDR2 is SQIVND in the germline V gene (reference sequence). CDR3 residues: CASSIVRDTEAFF. In nucleotides, the CDR3 is TGTGCCAGTAGTATAGTTCGGGACACTGAAGCTTTCTTT.

The V call is TRBV19, the J call TRBJ1-3; a weak D match, TRBD1 (5 bases). This CDR3 has 15 residues. Trimming shortened V by 6 bases and J by 1 base, and 13 bases separated the two germline ends. Germline CDR1 LNHDA, CDR2 SQIVND (reference sequence). For the CDR3, the DNA is TGTGCCAGTAGGGGCGCAGGGCGGTCTGGAAACACCATATATTTT. It encodes CASRGAGRSGNTIYF.

The chain recombines TRBV28 with TRBJ2-2; D is unresolved. V was clipped by 4 bases and J by 8 bases, with 5 bases between them. CDR1 and CDR2 (germline): MDHEN, SYDVKM. The CDR3 length is 11 residues. The CDR3: CASSSLGELFF. The CDR3 region has the DNA TGTGCCAGCAGTTCGCTAGGGGAGCTGTTTTTT.

The V gene is TRBV15, the J gene TRBJ1-5, with unresolved D. Germline V CDR1 and CDR2: LNHNV, YYDKDF (reference sequence). Between the trimmed V and J ends, which lost 3 bases and 6 bases, there was a span of 6 bases. The CDR3 runs to 12 residues. The CDR3 spells CATSRGGQPQHF. The CDR3, as DNA: TGTGCCACCAGCAGGGGAGGTCAGCCCCAGCATTTT.

The chain employs TRBV14 and TRBJ1-2; D call uncertain. Germline lookup yields CDR1 SGHDN and CDR2 FVKESK. The V end was cut by 4 bases, the J end by 4 bases, with 10 bases between. The CDR3 loop spans 13 amino acids. The CDR3 bases are TGTGCCAGCAGCCCATATCGCGGCTATGGCTACACCTTC. It codes for CASSPYRGYGYTF.

The chain has TRBV28 and TRBJ2-3; TRBD2 aligns across 10 bases. CDR1 is MDHEN and CDR2 is SYDVKM in the germline V gene. The V and J ends lost 5 bases and 5 bases, in that order; junction bases with no gene match: 7. The CDR3 loop spans 15 amino acids. Written as DNA, the CDR3 is TGTGCCAGCAGTCCCCCGGGACTAGCGATAGATACGCAGTATTTT. Protein sequence: CASSPPGLAIDTQYF.

The J gene is TRBJ2-7, the V gene TRBV30, with TRBD1 identical over 7 bases. Looked up from germline, CDR1 is GTSNPN and CDR2 is SVGIG (reference sequence). Germline trimming cut 4 bases from V and 0 bases from J; bases unmatched to any gene: 6. The CDR3 length is 14 residues. CDR3 sequence: CAWKFRDSSYEQYF. For the CDR3, the DNA is TGTGCCTGGAAGTTTCGGGACAGCTCCTACGAGCAGTACTTC.

This chain uses TRBV5-1 with TRBJ2-4, with D possibly TRBD2 on 7 matching bases. Trimming stripped 4 bases from V and 15 bases from J, with 14 bases between. The CDR3 has 11 amino acids. Germline loops: CDR1 SGHRS, CDR2 YFSETQ. Written as DNA, the CDR3 is TGCGCCAGCAGCGCGGGGGCCACGCCGTACTTC. Translating it yields CASSAGATPYF.

The rearrangement uses TRBV7-9 and TRBJ1-1; TRBD1 is a possible D gene (5 bases). Deletions cut 5 bases from V and 1 base from J, with 5 bases between. The germline CDR1 and CDR2 sequences are SEHNR and FQNEAQ (reference sequence). The CDR3 totals 12 residues. In DNA form, the CDR3 reads TGTGCCAGCAGCCAGGGGAACACTGAAGCTTTCTTT. Translation gives CASSQGNTEAFF.

J is TRBJ1-5 and V is TRBV2; D call uncertain. Trimming took 6 bases from V and 2 from J, leaving 14 bases between them. The CDR3 has 15 residues. Germline V CDR1 and CDR2: SNHLY, FYNNEI. CDR3 in amino acids: CASSADGGGNQPQHF. The CDR3 nucleotides are TGTGCCAGCAGCGCGGACGGAGGAGGCAATCAGCCCCAGCATTTT.